The 15 T cell receptor beta chains presented below share a single source sample, sequenced in a study of Tregs in tolerant kidney transplant recipients (dated by TCRdb to between 2017 and 2020). The sample's time point label, decoded: 6 months after combined kidney and bone marrow transplant. The transplants used related donors with nonmyeloablative bone marrow transplantation, and mixed chimerism in the human trials was transient. Library preparation was by the immunoSEQ multiplex PCR assay. TCRdb stores this immuneACCESS table with in-frame sequences only. Part of the clones is absent; in the studies checked, under half of the shortfall reflects unresolved V genes, and no reason is known for the rest. The sample includes around 64,000 clones, with more than 70% observed a single time. The biggest ten clones account for 3.8% of the sample. Sequencing used CD4+ T cells from blood (PBMCs), obtained 6 months after the transplant. These receptors were collected from a human patient who received a combined kidney and bone marrow transplant. Where a transplant has occurred, the graft donor may have supplied some of the T cells.

The chain couples TRBV15 to TRBJ2-5, with D possibly TRBD2 on 5 matching bases. The ends were cut back, 4 bases at V and 5 bases at J, with 17 bases in the middle. Germline CDR1 and CDR2: LNHNV and YYDKDF (reference sequence). There are 15 residues in the CDR3. CDR3 sequence (DNA): TGTGCCACCAGCACCGGAGGACGGTCCCGGGAGACCCAGTACTTC. This translates into CATSTGGRSRETQYF.

This clone has a single count. The DNA of the CDR3 is TGTGCCAGCAGCGTAACTGTCGGGAACTACGAGCAGTACTTC. This encodes CASSVTVGNYEQYF. The V call is TRBV9, the J call TRBJ2-7; possible D gene TRBD2, 5 bases. V gave up 1 base and J gave up 3 bases, with 11 bases separating them. The CDR3 is 14 amino acids. Per the germline V gene, CDR1 is SGDLS and CDR2 is YYNGEE.

The chain has TRBV4-2 and TRBJ2-5; TRBD2 aligns across 8 bases. After removal of 2 bases from V and 1 base from J, the junction contained 6 bases not matched to a gene. The CDR3 has 16 residues. The germline V gene has CDR1 LGHNA and CDR2 YNFKEQ. CDR3: CASSQRSGGAQETQYF. The CDR3 DNA reads as TGTGCCAGCAGCCAAAGGAGCGGGGGAGCCCAAGAGACCCAGTACTTC.

This chain joins TRBV5-1 and TRBJ1-5; 7 bases agree with TRBD1. This CDR3 contains 14 residues. Trimming removed 4 bases from V and 4 bases from J; junction bases left unmatched: 5. Germline V gene data show CDR1 as SGHRS and CDR2 as YFSETQ. The CDR3 region is CASSQTGENQPQHF. The CDR3 bases are TGCGCCAGCAGCCAAACAGGGGAGAATCAGCCCCAGCATTTT.

This clone has a single count. One end of the junction varies from germline; a read error may be responsible. At the DNA level, this CDR3 is encoded by other sequences in the same sample as well. The CDR3, as DNA: TGCGCCAGCAGCTTGGACAGGATTTATAATTCCCCCCTCCACTTT. It yields the protein CASSLDRIYNSPLHF. The chain links TRBV5-1 to TRBJ1-6, with D possibly TRBD1 on 5 matching bases. This CDR3 region has 15 residues. Germline V gives CDR1 SGHRS, CDR2 YFSETQ.

The chain joins TRBV6-1 to TRBJ1-1; D is unclear. V lost 6 bases to trimming and J lost 2 bases, with 13 bases between them. Germline V CDR1 and CDR2: MNHNS, SASEGT. The length of the CDR3 is 14 residues. CDR3 in amino acids: CASRKGVFNTEAFF. In DNA, the CDR3 is TGTGCCAGCAGAAAGGGAGTGTTCAACACTGAAGCTTTCTTT.

This chain connects TRBV7-9 to TRBJ1-4; D call uncertain. The CDR3 extends over 13 amino acids. V was pared by 10 bases and J by 5 bases, with 14 bases between. From germline, CDR1 is SEHNR and CDR2 FQNEAQ (reference sequence). The CDR3 DNA is TGTGCCACCACGCGGGCAATCAATGAAAAACTGTTTTTT. Its protein product is CATTRAINEKLFF.

J is TRBJ2-7 and V is TRBV7-2; maybe TRBD2 (5 bases). CDR1 is SGHTA, CDR2 FQGNSA, per germline. CDR3 length: 14 residues. Trimming took off 4 bases at V and 2 bases at J, with 12 bases between the two ends. The DNA of the CDR3 is TGTGCCAGCAGCTCGCACGGGAAAGCCTACGAGCAGTACTTC. This gives the protein CASSSHGKAYEQYF.

This chain joins TRBV19 and TRBJ2-3; D might be TRBD1 (6 bases). V shed 3 bases and J shed 1 base, with 14 bases lying between them. Germline V gene lookup returns CDR1 LNHDA and CDR2 SQIVND (reference sequence). This CDR3 is 16 amino acids long. Written as DNA, the CDR3 is TGTGCCAGTAGTATCCTCGTCTCAGGGGGCACAGATACGCAGTATTTT. This sequence encodes CASSILVSGGTDTQYF. Full variable domain (rest looked up from reference TRBV19 and TRBJ2-3): DGGITQSPKYLFRKEGQNVTLSCEQNLNHDAMYWYRQDPGQGLRLIYYSQIVNDFQKGDIAEGYSVSREKKESFPLTVTSAQKNPTAFYLCASSILVSGGTDTQYFGPGTRLTVL.

This clone appeared once. The gene calls are TRBV11-3 and TRBJ2-1; the D is unclear. CDR3 length: 15 amino acids. V gave up 5 bases and J gave up 9 bases, with 20 bases separating them. Germline V gene data show CDR1 as SGHNT and CDR2 as YENEEA. CDR3 residues: CASSPLSRFHSEQFF. The CDR3 DNA sequence: TGTGCCAGCAGCCCCCTGAGCAGGTTCCACTCTGAGCAGTTCTTC.

V usage is TRBV7-3 and J usage is TRBJ2-7, with D possibly TRBD2 on 6 matching bases. Deletions cut 1 base from V and 2 bases from J, with 12 bases between. The CDR3 consists of 15 residues. Germline V gives CDR1 SGHTA, CDR2 FQGTGA. CDR3 sequence reads: CASSLKASATYEQYF. The DNA of the CDR3 is TGTGCCAGCAGCTTAAAGGCTAGCGCAACCTACGAGCAGTACTTC.

This chain joins TRBV5-1 and TRBJ2-1; TRBD2 agrees at 8 bases. CDR3 size: 15 residues. Looked up from germline, CDR1 is SGHRS and CDR2 is YFSETQ. J lost 3 bases, V lost 0 bases, and 2 bases had no gene match. The chain's CDR3 is CASSLVSGDYNEQFF. In DNA form, the CDR3 reads TGCGCCAGCAGCTTGGTTAGCGGGGACTACAATGAGCAGTTCTTC.

This chain connects TRBV14 to TRBJ1-2; 8 positions agree with TRBD1. The V gene end was trimmed by 3 bases and the J gene end by 4 bases; junction bases not matched to a gene: 7. The length of the CDR3 is 15 residues. Germline V CDR1 and CDR2: SGHDN, FVKESK. CDR3 sequence: CASSHRDRTPYGYTF. The CDR3 DNA reads as TGTGCCAGCAGCCACCGGGACAGGACCCCCTATGGCTACACCTTC.

The CDR3 protein is CASRTGVRETQYF. CDR3 nucleotide sequence: TGCGCCAGTAGGACGGGAGTCAGGGAGACCCAGTACTTC. This rearrangement joins TRBV5-1 to TRBJ2-5, with D tentatively TRBD2 (6 bases). CDR3 size: 13 residues. Germline loops: CDR1 SGHRS, CDR2 YFSETQ. Trimming took 8 bases from V and 5 from J, leaving 16 bases between them. The full variable domain, rest sourced from reference TRBV5-1 and TRBJ2-5, is KAGVTQTPRYLIKTRGQQVTLSCSPISGHRSVSWYQQTPGQGLQFLFEYFSETQRNKGNFPGRFSGRQFSNSRSEMNVSTLELGDSALYLCASRTGVRETQYFGPGTRLLVL.

Only one count was recorded for this clone. The chain couples TRBV7-9 to TRBJ1-5, with D perhaps matching TRBD1 (6 bases). V lost 1 base to trimming and J lost 1 base, with 11 bases between them. Germline V gene lookup returns CDR1 SEHNR and CDR2 FQNEAQ (reference sequence). The CDR3 is 16 amino acids. Here the CDR3 reads CASSLEQGGSNQPQHF. As DNA, the CDR3 is TGTGCCAGCAGCTTAGAACAGGGTGGGAGCAATCAGCCCCAGCATTTT.